Following are 20 T cell receptor beta chains from one sample sequenced in a study of shared clonotypes between healthy human individuals. Libraries were prepared by immunoSEQ multiplex PCR; TCRdb keeps only in-frame clonotypes and omits some of them. This table holds nearly 500,000 clones, 76% found once. Sequenced material: PBMCs. The receptors derive from a woman in her 40s in good health. Some clones in this sample may be carry-over from other donors' samples.

A single count supports this clone. The chain links TRBV27 to TRBJ2-5; D gene uncertain. The germline V gene has CDR1 MNHEY and CDR2 SMNVEV (reference sequence). V lost 0 bases, J lost 5 bases, and 13 bases lay in between. The CDR3 has 15 amino acids. The CDR3 nucleotides read TGTGCCAGCAGTTTATCCCCCCCCCGGTGGGAGACCCAGTACTTC. As protein: CASSLSPPRWETQYF.

A remark on this clone: With only one base between it and a far larger clone, this is likely a read error. This chain joins TRBV28 and TRBJ1-4; TRBD1 is a possible D gene (5 bases). Trimming shortened V by 7 bases and J by 6 bases, and 15 bases separated the two germline ends. The CDR3 runs to 14 residues. Per the germline V gene, CDR1 is MDHEN and CDR2 is SYDVKM. The chain's CDR3 is CASNGRDLDEKLFF. The CDR3 nucleotides read TGTGCCAGCAATGGCCGGGACTTAGATGAAAAACTGTTTTTT.

This chain links TRBV30 with TRBJ2-1; D uncertain. V dropped 0 bases and J dropped 5 bases, with 8 bases sitting between them. The CDR3 is made up of 13 amino acids. The germline V gene encodes CDR1 GTSNPN and CDR2 SVGIG (reference sequence). CDR3 sequence reads: CAWSVRWNNEQFF. CDR3 sequence (DNA): TGTGCCTGGAGTGTACGCTGGAACAATGAGCAGTTCTTC.

This chain joins TRBV6-1 and TRBJ2-7; D call uncertain. Germline lookup yields CDR1 MNHNS and CDR2 SASEGT. The CDR3 spans 13 residues. The germline V and J ends were trimmed by 11 bases and 3 bases, with 17 bases remaining between them. The CDR3 here is CASASSDLYEQYF. CDR3 nucleotides: TGTGCCTCAGCCTCGTCGGACCTCTACGAGCAGTACTTC.

The sample holds one count of this clone. The V call is TRBV5-1, the J call TRBJ2-7, with 9 positions matching TRBD1. This CDR3 is built from 14 residues. CDR1 SGHRS and CDR2 YFSETQ come from the germline V gene. The junction had 5 bases not matched to a gene; V was cut back by 4 bases and J by 3 bases. The CDR3 loop reads CASSPRTGDYEQYF. CDR3 DNA sequence: TGCGCCAGCAGCCCTAGGACAGGGGACTACGAGCAGTACTTC. The variable domain in full, completed from reference TRBV5-1 and TRBJ2-7, reads KAGVTQTPRYLIKTRGQQVTLSCSPISGHRSVSWYQQTPGQGLQFLFEYFSETQRNKGNFPGRFSGRQFSNSRSEMNVSTLELGDSALYLCASSPRTGDYEQYFGPGTRLTVT.

The chain carries TRBV29-1 and TRBJ2-1, with 9 bases lining up with TRBD2. CDR1 and CDR2 (germline): SQVTM, ANQGSEA. CDR3 length equals 14 residues. Trimming took 3 bases from V and 9 from J; bases not matched to a gene: 9. The CDR3 region is CSVDPSGIHGEQFF. CDR3 coding DNA: TGCAGCGTTGATCCTAGCGGGATTCACGGTGAGCAGTTCTTC.

CDR3 nucleotides: TGTGCCAGCAGTGAACTGGATCGTGGAAACACCATATATTTT. Amino acids: CASSELDRGNTIYF. V is TRBV2 and J is TRBJ1-3; D gene ambiguous. Trimming shortened V by 2 bases and J by 3 bases, and 8 bases separated the two germline ends. Germline-derived CDR1 and CDR2 are SNHLY and FYNNEI. This CDR3 comprises 14 residues.

The sample holds one count of this clone. Different DNA sequences within this sample yield the same CDR3. CDR3: CASSSQGGNTEAFF. CDR3 nucleotides: TGTGCCAGCAGCTCGCAGGGGGGGAACACTGAAGCTTTCTTT. The chain carries TRBV7-2 and TRBJ1-1; 7 bases are shared with TRBD1. CDR3 length equals 14 residues. The trim removed 4 bases at V and 1 base at J, leaving 3 bases unmatched. The germline V gene encodes CDR1 SGHTA and CDR2 FQGNSA.

This rearrangement joins TRBV7-8 to TRBJ2-5; perhaps D is TRBD1 or TRBD2 (5 bases each). The CDR3 spans 15 residues. V shed 5 bases and J shed 2 bases, with 15 bases lying between them. Germline CDR1 SGHVS, CDR2 FQNEAQ. For the CDR3, the DNA is TGTGCCAGCAGCCCCCAACCGGGACGACAAGAGACCCAGTACTTC. It encodes CASSPQPGRQETQYF.

The chain has TRBV6-1 and TRBJ2-5; D gene uncertain. The CDR3 extends over 14 amino acids. V lost 2 bases and J 3 bases, leaving 10 bases between the germline ends. Germline loops: CDR1 MNHNS, CDR2 SASEGT. The CDR3 DNA reads as TGTGCCAGCAGTGAAATGGCAGTCAAAGAGACCCAGTACTTC. Amino acid sequence: CASSEMAVKETQYF.

Note on this clone: A much larger clone lies one base from this, so it may be a read error. At the DNA level, this CDR3 is encoded by other sequences in the same sample as well. The V and J genes are TRBV30 and TRBJ2-5, with D unresolved. Trimming took 3 bases from V and 3 from J, leaving 8 bases between them. The CDR3 runs 12 residues. Germline V lookup: CDR1 GTSNPN, CDR2 SVGIG (reference sequence). CDR3 DNA: TGTGCCTGGAGCCAAATCAAAGAGACCCAGTACTTC. Encoded protein: CAWSQIKETQYF.

A single count supports this clone. The sample has other DNA sequences that encode this CDR3 too. This sequence joins TRBV30 and TRBJ1-2; no clear D gene. This CDR3 is built from 11 residues. The V gene lost 4 bases and the J gene lost 4 bases, with 7 bases spanning the gap. Germline values: CDR1 GTSNPN, CDR2 SVGIG (reference sequence). The CDR3 region has the DNA TGTGCCTGGACAGGAGGCTATGGCTACACCTTC. Encoded protein: CAWTGGYGYTF. Looking up the rest from reference TRBV30 and TRBJ1-2 gives the full variable domain: SQTIHQWPATLVQPVGSPLSLECTVEGTSNPNLYWYRQAAGRGLQLLFYSVGIGQISSEVPQNLSASRPQDRQFILSSKKLLLSDSGFYLCAWTGGYGYTFGSGTRLTVV.

The rearrangement links TRBV7-6 to TRBJ1-1; no reliable D call. Germline CDR1 is SGHVS and CDR2 is FNYEAQ. Trimming removed 3 bases from V and 0 bases from J, with 5 bases in between. The CDR3 loop spans 13 amino acids. The CDR3 bases are TGTGCCAGCAGCTTCAGTCTGAACACTGAAGCTTTCTTT. Amino acids: CASSFSLNTEAFF.

The J gene is TRBJ1-2, the V gene TRBV5-1; 7 bases agree with TRBD1. Unmatched junction bases numbered 5, after V lost 1 base and J lost 2 bases. Germline V gene data show CDR1 as SGHRS and CDR2 as YFSETQ. The CDR3 consists of 15 residues. In nucleotides, the CDR3 is TGCGCCAGCAGCTTGATTACAGGGGAAAACTATGGCTACACCTTC. It encodes CASSLITGENYGYTF.

Concerning this clone itself: This is likely a read error, given that the CDR3 carries no conserved phenylalanine or tryptophan at its end. The rearrangement links TRBV14 to TRBJ2-3; D may be TRBD2 (6 bases). Germline V CDR1 and CDR2: SGHDN, FVKESK. This CDR3 is 14 amino acids long. V lost 4 bases and J lost 5, with 13 bases in between. CDR3 nucleotide sequence: TGTGCCAGCAGCCCCCGCGGGGTCGGAGATACGCAGTATCTT. It encodes CASSPRGVGDTQYL.

This clone has just a few counts. The V call is TRBV5-5, the J call TRBJ1-4; D is possibly TRBD1 (5 bases). The length of the CDR3 is 15 residues. Germline-derived CDR1 and CDR2 are SGHKS and YYEKEE (reference sequence). V was clipped by 1 base and J by 7 bases, with 14 bases between them. The CDR3 loop is CASSLYGGDGEKLFF. CDR3 DNA sequence: TGTGCCAGCAGCTTGTACGGGGGAGACGGTGAAAAACTGTTTTTT. Looking up the rest from reference TRBV5-5 and TRBJ1-4 gives the full variable domain: DAGVTQSPTHLIKTRGQQVTLRCSPISGHKSVSWYQQVLGQGPQFIFQYYEKEERGRGNFPDRFSARQFPNYSSELNVNALLLGDSALYLCASSLYGGDGEKLFFGSGTQLSVL.

With respect to this clone: A read error is likely here: a far larger clone is one base away. No conserved phenylalanine or tryptophan is present at the end of the CDR3, so a read error is the likely explanation. The CDR3 nucleotides read TGTGCCAGCAGCCCATTAGGAGGGGAGGATGGCTACACCCTC. It specifies CASSPLGGEDGYTL. This chain uses TRBV7-9 with TRBJ1-2; D is perhaps TRBD1 (5 bases). Germline CDR1 and CDR2: SEHNR and FQNEAQ (reference sequence). V was trimmed by 5 bases and J by 6 bases, leaving 16 bases between them. The CDR3 consists of 14 residues.

This clone showed up just once. The chain carries TRBV7-8 and TRBJ1-1; 10 bases are a match to TRBD1. With V trimmed by 5 bases and J by 7 bases, 19 bases remained unmatched. The CDR3 runs to 18 residues. Looked up from germline, CDR1 is SGHVS and CDR2 is FQNEAQ. For the CDR3, the DNA is TGTGCCAGCAGCCCGGGACCAGGACAGGGGGACCGGGCGTTTGAAGCTTTCTTT. Translation: CASSPGPGQGDRAFEAFF.

This sequence joins TRBV2 and TRBJ2-2; TRBD1 might be the D (6 bases). This CDR3 region has 12 residues. Germline CDR1 SNHLY, CDR2 FYNNEI. The germline V and J ends were trimmed by 8 bases and 5 bases, with 9 bases remaining between them. The CDR3 reads CASGGQTGELFF. In DNA form, the CDR3 reads TGTGCCAGCGGCGGACAGACCGGGGAGCTGTTTTTT.

This clone was seen repeatedly, ten times or more. The rearrangement joins TRBV27 to TRBJ1-1, with D uncertain. Trimming left V 8 bases short and J 5 bases short, with 9 bases between. CDR1 MNHEY and CDR2 SMNVEV come from the germline V gene (reference sequence). The CDR3 has 11 residues. The CDR3 region is CASSSKTEAFF. CDR3 sequence (DNA): TGTGCCAGCTCCTCCAAGACTGAAGCTTTCTTT.